This T cell receptor (beta chain) was documented in a study of CD8+ T cells in alopecia areata. As for the study in general: Patients given treatment had severity scored by the percentage of scalp area affected. General study points: Among the 100 top clones, expanded CD8+ clones, like scalp clonality, were significantly decreased by tofacitinib.

Note on this clone: Its matching antigen is unknown.

Reverse transcribed after extraction, RNA yielded cDNA as the sequencing template. Sequencing used immunoSEQ multiplex PCR; TCRdb keeps in-frame clones, though not all of them. The sample holds 150,000 to 200,000 clones, roughly 64% seen once. The treatment is: oral pan-JAK inhibitor, 5-10 mg twice daily. This receptor was obtained from a human donor with alopecia areata. This specimen was CD8+ T cells sorted from blood, taken at week 24, from a patient treated with tofacitinib.

The chain's CDR3 is CASSPAGEYEKLFF. CDR3 DNA: TGCGCCAGCAGCCCAGCAGGGGAGTATGAAAAACTGTTTTTT. The chain couples TRBV4-1 to TRBJ1-4, with D possibly TRBD1 on 6 matching bases. The CDR3 length is 14 residues. V lost 4 bases and J lost 6, with 12 bases in between. Germline CDR1 and CDR2: MGHRA and YSYEKL.